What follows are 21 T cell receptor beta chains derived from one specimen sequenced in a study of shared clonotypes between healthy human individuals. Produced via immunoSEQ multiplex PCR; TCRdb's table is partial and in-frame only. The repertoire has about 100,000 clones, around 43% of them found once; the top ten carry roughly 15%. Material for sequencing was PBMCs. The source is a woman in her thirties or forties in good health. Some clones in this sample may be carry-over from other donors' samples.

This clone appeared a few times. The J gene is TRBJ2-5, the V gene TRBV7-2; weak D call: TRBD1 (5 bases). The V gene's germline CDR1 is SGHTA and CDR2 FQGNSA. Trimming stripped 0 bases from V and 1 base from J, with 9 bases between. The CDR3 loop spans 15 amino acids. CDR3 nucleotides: TGTGCCAGCAGCTTAGCAGGGGCAGTCCAAGAGACCCAGTACTTC. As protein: CASSLAGAVQETQYF. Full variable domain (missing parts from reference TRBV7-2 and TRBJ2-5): GAGVSQSPSNKVTEKGKDVELRCDPISGHTALYWYRQSLGQGLEFLIYFQGNSAPDKSGLPSDRFSAERTGGSVSTLTIQRTQQEDSAVYLCASSLAGAVQETQYFGPGTRLLVL.

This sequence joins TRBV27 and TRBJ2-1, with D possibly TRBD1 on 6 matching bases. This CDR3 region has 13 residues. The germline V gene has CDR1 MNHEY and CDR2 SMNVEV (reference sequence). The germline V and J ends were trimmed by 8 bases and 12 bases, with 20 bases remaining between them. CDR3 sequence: CASRSRLTGLQFF. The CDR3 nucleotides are TGTGCCAGCCGTTCAAGACTAACAGGGTTGCAGTTCTTC.

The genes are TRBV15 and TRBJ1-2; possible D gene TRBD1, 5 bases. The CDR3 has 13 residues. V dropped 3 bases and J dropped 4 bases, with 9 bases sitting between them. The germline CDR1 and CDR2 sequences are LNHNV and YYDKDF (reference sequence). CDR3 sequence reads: CATSRTDSYGYTF. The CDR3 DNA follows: TGTGCCACCAGCAGGACAGACAGCTATGGCTACACCTTC.

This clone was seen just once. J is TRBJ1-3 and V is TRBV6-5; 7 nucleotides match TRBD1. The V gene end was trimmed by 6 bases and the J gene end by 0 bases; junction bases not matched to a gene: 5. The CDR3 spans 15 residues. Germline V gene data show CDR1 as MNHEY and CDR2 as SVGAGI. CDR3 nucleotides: TGTGCCAGCAGGGGCAGGGGGGACTCTGGAAACACCATATATTTT. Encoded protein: CASRGRGDSGNTIYF.

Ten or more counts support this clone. CDR3 sequence (DNA): TGTGCCAGCACTCAGGGCAGTGAGCAGTTCTTC. Its translation is CASTQGSEQFF. The J gene is TRBJ2-1, the V gene TRBV6-5; possible D gene TRBD1, 5 bases. V was shortened by 7 bases and J by 9 bases, with 10 bases between the two germline ends. The CDR3 is 11 residues long. Germline-derived CDR1 and CDR2 are MNHEY and SVGAGI.

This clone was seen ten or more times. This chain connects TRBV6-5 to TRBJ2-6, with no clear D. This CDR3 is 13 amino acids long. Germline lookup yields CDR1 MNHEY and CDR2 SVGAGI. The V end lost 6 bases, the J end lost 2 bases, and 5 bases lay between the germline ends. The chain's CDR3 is CASSAPGANVLTF. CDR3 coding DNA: TGTGCCAGCAGCGCACCTGGGGCCAACGTCCTGACTTTC.

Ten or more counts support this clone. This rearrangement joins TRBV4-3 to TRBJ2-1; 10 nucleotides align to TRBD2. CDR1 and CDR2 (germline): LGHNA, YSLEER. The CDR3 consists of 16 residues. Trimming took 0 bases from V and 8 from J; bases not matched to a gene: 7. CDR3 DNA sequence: TGCGCCAGCAGCCAAGATTATAGCGGGAGGTTCTATGAGCAGTTCTTC. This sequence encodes CASSQDYSGRFYEQFF.

The CDR3 nucleotides are TGTGCCAGCAGCTTACAGGGTTCCAACGAGCAGTACTTC. Encoded protein: CASSLQGSNEQYF. This chain connects TRBV7-8 to TRBJ2-7; D may be TRBD1 (5 bases). Per germline, CDR1 SGHVS and CDR2 FQNEAQ. V dropped 2 bases and J dropped 5 bases, with 10 bases sitting between them. This CDR3 comprises 13 residues.

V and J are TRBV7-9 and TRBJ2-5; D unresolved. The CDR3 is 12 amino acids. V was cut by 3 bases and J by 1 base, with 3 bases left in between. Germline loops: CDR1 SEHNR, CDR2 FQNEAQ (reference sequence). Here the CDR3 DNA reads TGTGCCAGCAGCTTTATCCAAGAGACCCAGTACTTC. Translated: CASSFIQETQYF.

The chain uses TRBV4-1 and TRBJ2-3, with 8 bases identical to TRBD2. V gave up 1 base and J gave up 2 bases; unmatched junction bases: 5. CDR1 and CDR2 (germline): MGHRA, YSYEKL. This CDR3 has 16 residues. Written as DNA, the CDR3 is TGCGCCAGCAGCCAAGGCGTAGCGGGACCCACAGATACGCAGTATTTT. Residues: CASSQGVAGPTDTQYF.

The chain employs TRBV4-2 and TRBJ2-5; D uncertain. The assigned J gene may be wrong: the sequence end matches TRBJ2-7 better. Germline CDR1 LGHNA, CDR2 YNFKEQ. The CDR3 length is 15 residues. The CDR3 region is CASSQAGGTAYEQYF. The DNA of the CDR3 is TGTGCCAGCAGCCAGGCTGGTGGCACGGCCTACGAGCAGTACTTC.

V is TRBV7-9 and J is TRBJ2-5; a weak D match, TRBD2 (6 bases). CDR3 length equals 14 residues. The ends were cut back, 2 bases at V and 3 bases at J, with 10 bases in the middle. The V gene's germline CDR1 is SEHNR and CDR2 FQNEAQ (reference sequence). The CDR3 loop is CASSLMAGKETQYF. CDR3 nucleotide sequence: TGTGCCAGCAGCTTAATGGCGGGAAAAGAGACCCAGTACTTC. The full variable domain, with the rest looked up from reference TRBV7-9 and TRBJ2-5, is DTGVSQNPRHKITKRGQNVTFRCDPISEHNRLYWYRQTLGQGPEFLTYFQNEAQLEKSRLLSDRFSAERPKGSFSTLEIQRTEQGDSAMYLCASSLMAGKETQYFGPGTRLLVL.

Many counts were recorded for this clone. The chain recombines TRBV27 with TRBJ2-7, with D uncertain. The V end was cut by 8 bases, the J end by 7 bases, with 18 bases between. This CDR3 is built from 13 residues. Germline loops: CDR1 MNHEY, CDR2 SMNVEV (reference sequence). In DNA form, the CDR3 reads TGTGCCAGCTTAGCTATCCCTGCTTGGGAGCAGTACTTC. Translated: CASLAIPAWEQYF.

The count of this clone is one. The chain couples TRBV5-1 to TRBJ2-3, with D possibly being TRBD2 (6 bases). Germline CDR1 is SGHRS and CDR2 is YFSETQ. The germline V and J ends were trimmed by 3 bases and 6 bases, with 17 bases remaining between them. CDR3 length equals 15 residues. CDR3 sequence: CASSSGLISPDTQYF. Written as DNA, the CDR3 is TGCGCCAGCAGCTCGGGACTGATCTCCCCCGATACGCAGTATTTT.

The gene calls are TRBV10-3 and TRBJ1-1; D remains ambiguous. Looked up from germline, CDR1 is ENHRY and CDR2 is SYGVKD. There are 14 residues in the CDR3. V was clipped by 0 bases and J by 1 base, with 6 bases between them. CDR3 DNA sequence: TGTGCCATCAGTGAGTCGAAGGGGAACACTGAAGCTTTCTTT. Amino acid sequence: CAISESKGNTEAFF.

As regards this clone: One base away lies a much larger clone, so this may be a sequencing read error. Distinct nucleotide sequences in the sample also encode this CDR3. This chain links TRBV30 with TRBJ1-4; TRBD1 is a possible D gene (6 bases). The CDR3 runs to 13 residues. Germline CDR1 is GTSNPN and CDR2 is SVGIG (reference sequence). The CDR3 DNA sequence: TGTGCCTGGGATGGGGGCCACGATGAAAAGCTGTTTTTT. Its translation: CAWDGGHDEKLFF.

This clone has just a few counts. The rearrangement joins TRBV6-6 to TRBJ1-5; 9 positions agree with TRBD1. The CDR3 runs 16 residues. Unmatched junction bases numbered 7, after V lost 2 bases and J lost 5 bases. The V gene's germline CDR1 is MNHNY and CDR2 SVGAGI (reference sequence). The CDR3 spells CASSYPGQGRDQPQHF. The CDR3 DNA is TGTGCCAGCAGTTACCCGGGACAGGGTAGGGATCAGCCCCAGCATTTT.

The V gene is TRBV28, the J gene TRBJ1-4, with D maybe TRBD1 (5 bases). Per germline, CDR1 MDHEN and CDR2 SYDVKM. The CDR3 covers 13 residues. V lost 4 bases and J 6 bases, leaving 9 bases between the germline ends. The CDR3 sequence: CASSSGDDEKLFF. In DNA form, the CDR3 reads TGTGCCAGCAGTTCGGGGGATGATGAAAAACTGTTTTTT.

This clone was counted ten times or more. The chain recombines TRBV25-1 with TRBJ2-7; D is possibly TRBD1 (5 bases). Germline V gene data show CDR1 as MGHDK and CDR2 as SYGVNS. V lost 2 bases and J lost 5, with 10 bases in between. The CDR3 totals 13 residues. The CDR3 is CASSERVGHEQYF. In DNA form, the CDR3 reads TGTGCCAGCAGTGAAAGGGTGGGGCACGAGCAGTACTTC.

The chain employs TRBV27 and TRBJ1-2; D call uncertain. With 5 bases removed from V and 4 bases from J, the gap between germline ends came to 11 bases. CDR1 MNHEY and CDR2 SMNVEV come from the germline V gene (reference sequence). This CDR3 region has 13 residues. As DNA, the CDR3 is TGTGCCAGCAGTCCCAGGACCGTCTATGGCTACACCTTC. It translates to CASSPRTVYGYTF.

This chain's CDR3 is CASSLRAGEDRAAIYEQYF. The CDR3, as DNA: TGTGCCAGCAGCTTAAGGGCCGGGGAGGACAGGGCTGCGATATACGAGCAGTACTTC. The chain carries TRBV11-3 and TRBJ2-7, with TRBD1 matching 8 bases. Germline V lookup: CDR1 SGHNT, CDR2 YENEEA. With 2 bases clipped from V and 4 bases from J, the junction kept 19 bases outside the gene matches. The CDR3 sequence is 19 residues long.